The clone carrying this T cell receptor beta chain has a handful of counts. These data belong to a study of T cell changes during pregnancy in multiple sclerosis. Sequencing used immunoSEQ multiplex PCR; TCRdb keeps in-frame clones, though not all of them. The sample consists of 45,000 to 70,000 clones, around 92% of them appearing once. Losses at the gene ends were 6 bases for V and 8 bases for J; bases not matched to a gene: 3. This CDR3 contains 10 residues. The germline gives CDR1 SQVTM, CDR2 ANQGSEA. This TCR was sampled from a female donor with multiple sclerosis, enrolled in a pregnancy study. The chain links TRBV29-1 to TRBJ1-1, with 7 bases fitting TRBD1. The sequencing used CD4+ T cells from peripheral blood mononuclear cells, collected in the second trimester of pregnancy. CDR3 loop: CSVGDREAFF. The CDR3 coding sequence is TGCAGCGTGGGGGACAGAGAAGCTTTCTTT.